This T cell receptor (beta chain) comes out of a study of T cell changes during pregnancy in multiple sclerosis. The data were produced by immunoSEQ multiplex PCR, yet TCRdb's version contains in-frame clones alone and is incomplete. Of about 93,000 clones listed, 80% to 95% are singletons. Germline CDR1 reads SGHVS; CDR2 reads FNYEAQ. There are 15 residues in the CDR3. V trimming: 1 base; J trimming: 4 bases; junction bases outside the gene matches: 1. The rearrangement links TRBV7-6 to TRBJ2-1, with TRBD2 identical over 10 bases. This sequence was found in a female donor with multiple sclerosis, enrolled in a pregnancy study. This specimen was peripheral blood, taken before pregnancy. CDR3 in amino acids: CASSLERGGYNEQFF. The CDR3 coding sequence is TGTGCCAGCAGCTTAGAGCGGGGGGGTTACAATGAGCAGTTCTTC.